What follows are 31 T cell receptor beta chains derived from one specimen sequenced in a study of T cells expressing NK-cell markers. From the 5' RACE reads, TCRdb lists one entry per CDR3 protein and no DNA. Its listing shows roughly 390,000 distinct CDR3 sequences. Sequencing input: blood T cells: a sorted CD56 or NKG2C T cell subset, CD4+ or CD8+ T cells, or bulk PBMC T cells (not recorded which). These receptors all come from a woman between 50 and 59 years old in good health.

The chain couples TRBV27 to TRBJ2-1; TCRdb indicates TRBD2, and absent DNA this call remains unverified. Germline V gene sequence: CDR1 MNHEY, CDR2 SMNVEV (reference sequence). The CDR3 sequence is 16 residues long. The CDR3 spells CASSSETSGAYNEQFF.

The CDR3 loop is CATSDFKFTDTQYF. The chain joins TRBV24-1 to TRBJ2-3. Germline V gene sequence: CDR1 KGHDR, CDR2 SFDVKD. CDR3 size: 14 residues.

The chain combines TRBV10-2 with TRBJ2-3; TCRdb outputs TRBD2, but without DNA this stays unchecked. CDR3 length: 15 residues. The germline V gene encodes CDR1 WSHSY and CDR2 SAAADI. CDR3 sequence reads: CASSEGGRATDTQYF.

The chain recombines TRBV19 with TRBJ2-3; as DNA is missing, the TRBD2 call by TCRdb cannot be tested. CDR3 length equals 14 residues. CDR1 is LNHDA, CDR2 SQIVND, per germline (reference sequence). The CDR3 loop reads CASNPAGTTDTQYF.

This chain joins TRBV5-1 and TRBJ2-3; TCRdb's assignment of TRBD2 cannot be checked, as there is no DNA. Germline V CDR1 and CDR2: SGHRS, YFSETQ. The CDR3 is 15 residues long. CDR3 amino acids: CASSSTREATDTQYF.

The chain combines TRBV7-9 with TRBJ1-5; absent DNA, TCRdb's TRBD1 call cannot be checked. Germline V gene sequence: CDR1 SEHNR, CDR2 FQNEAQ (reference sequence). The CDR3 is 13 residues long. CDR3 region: CASSMQGLQPQHF.

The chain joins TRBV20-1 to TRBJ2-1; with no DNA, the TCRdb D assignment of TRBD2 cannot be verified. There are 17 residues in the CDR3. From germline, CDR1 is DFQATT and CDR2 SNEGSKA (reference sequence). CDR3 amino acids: CSASKPVAGVSYNEQFF.

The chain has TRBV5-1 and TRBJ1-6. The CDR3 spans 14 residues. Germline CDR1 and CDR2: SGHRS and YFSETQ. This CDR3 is CASSLSQDNSPLHF.

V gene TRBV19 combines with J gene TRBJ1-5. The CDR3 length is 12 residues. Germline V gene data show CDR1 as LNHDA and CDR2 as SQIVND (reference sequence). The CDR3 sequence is CASSIWEQPQHF.

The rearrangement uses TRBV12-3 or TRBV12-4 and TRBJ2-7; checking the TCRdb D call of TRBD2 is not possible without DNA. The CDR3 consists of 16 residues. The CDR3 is CASSLSGRTPPYEQYF.

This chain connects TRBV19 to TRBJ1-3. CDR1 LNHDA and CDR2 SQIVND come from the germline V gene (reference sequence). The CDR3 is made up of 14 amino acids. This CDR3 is CASSIGAGGSPLYF.

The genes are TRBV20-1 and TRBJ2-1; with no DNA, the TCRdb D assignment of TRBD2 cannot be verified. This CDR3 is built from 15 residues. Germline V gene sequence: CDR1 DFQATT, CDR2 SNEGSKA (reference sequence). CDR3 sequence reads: CSARFGTSGSNEQFF.

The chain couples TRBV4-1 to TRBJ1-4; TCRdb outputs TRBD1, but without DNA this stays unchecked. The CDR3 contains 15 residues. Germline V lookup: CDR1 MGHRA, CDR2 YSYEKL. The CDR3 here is CASSQEGRGNEKLFF.

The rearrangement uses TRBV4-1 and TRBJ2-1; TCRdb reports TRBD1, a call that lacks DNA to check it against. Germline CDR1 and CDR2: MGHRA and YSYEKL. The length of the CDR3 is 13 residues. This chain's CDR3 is CASSQGDEREQFF.

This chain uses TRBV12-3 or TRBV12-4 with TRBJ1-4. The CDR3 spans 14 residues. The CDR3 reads CASGNSNFNEKLFF.

The chain's CDR3 is CASSEYSGLAGAGELFF. This rearrangement joins TRBV25-1 to TRBJ2-2; TCRdb gives TRBD2 as the D gene, but with no DNA this cannot be confirmed. From germline, CDR1 is MGHDK and CDR2 SYGVNS. The CDR3 is 17 amino acids. The full variable domain, rest sourced from reference TRBV25-1 and TRBJ2-2, is EADIYQTPRYLVIGTGKKITLECSQTMGHDKMYWYQQDPGMELHLIHYSYGVNSTEKGDLSSESTVSRIRTEHFPLTLESARPSHTSQYLCASSEYSGLAGAGELFFGEGSRLTVL.

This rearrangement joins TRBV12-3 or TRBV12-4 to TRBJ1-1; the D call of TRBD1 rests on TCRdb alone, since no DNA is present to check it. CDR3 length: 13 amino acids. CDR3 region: CASAIQGRTEAFF.

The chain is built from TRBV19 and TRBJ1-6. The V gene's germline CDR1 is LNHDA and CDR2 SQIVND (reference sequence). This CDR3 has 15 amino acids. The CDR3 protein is CASRPTVFSNSPLHF.

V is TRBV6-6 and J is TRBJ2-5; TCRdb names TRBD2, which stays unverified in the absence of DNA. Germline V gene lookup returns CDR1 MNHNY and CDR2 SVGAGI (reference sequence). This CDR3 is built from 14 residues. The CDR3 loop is CASSYPSYQETQYF.

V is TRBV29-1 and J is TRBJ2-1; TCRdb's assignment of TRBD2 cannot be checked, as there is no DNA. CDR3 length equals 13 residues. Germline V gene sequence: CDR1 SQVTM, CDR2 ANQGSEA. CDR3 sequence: CSVFPGRDNEQFF.

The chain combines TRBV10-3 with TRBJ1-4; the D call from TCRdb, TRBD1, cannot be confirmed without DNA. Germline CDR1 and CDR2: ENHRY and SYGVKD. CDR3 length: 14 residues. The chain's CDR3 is CAIRGGTGSEKLFF.

CDR3 sequence reads: CASSGLLAGYNEQFF. V usage is TRBV4-1 and J usage is TRBJ2-1; TCRdb names TRBD2, which stays unverified in the absence of DNA. The germline V gene encodes CDR1 MGHRA and CDR2 YSYEKL. The CDR3 sequence is 15 residues long.

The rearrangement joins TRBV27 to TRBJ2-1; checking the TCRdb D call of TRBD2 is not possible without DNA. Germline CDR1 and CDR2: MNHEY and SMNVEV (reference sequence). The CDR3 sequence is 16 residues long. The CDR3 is CASSFSGAGLYNEQFF.

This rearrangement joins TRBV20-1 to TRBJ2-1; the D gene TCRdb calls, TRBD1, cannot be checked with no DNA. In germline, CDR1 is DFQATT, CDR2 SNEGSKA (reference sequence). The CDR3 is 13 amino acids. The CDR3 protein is CSGSPIQDNEQFF.

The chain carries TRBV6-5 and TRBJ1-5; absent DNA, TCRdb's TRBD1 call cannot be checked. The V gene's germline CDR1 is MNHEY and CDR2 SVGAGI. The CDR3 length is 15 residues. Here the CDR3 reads CASMGGRGENQPQHF.

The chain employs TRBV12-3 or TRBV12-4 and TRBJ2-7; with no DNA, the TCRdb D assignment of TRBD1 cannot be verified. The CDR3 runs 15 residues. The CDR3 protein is CASSNRDRHFYEQYF.

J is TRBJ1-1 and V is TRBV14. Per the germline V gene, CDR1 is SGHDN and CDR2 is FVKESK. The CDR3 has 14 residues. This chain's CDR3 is CASSQGGPSTEAFF.

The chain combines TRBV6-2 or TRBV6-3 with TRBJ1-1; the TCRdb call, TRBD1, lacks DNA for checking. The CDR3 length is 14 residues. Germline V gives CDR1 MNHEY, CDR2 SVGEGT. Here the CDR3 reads CASSPVGGDRWAFF.

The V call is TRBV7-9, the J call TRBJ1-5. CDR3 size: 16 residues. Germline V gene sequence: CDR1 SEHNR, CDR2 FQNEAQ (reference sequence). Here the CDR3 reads CASSLGVGMGNQPQHF.

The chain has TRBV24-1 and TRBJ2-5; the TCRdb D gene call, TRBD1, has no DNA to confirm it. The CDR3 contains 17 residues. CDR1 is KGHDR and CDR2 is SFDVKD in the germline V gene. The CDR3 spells CATSDFPQGGYQETQYF.

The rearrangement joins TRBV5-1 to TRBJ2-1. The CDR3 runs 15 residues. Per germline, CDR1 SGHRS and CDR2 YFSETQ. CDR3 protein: CASSDSGFINNEQFF.